A single sample gave rise to the 21 T cell receptor beta chains below, sequenced in a study of T cells in Graves' hyperthyroidism and ophthalmopathy. Researchers took RNA transcripts and amplified the TCR beta CDR3 regions from them. The HTBI primer set was used in a first-round RT-PCR of the TCR CDR3. TCRdb re-analysed the multiplex PCR reads in MiXCR, keeping a single row per CDR3 protein. The table records about 300,000 distinct CDR3 sequences, around 19% of them present only once. Sequencing input: blood. These receptors originate from a man over 45 with Graves' ophthalmopathy.

The chain couples TRBV20-1 to TRBJ2-1; D might be TRBD2 (5 bases). Germline assignment: CDR1 DFQATT and CDR2 SNEGSKA (reference sequence). V lost 6 bases, J lost 6 bases, and 9 bases lay in between. The CDR3 loop spans 11 amino acids. The CDR3 is CSAATSNEQFF. CDR3 nucleotides: TGCAGTGCCGCTACTAGCAATGAGCAGTTCTTC.

V is TRBV6-1 and J is TRBJ1-1; D might be TRBD1 (5 bases). The CDR3 has 13 residues. Deletions cut 6 bases from V and 7 bases from J, with 15 bases between. CDR1 and CDR2 (germline): MNHNS, SASEGT. DNA for the CDR3: TGTGCCAGCAGAGGGGACGTGGGGGGTGAAGCTTTCTTT. Translation: CASRGDVGGEAFF.

The V call is TRBV7-8, the J call TRBJ1-1; possibly TRBD1 for D (5 bases). CDR1 and CDR2 from the germline V gene are SGHVS and FQNEAQ. V lost 2 bases to trimming and J lost 3 bases, with 10 bases between them. The CDR3 totals 14 residues. The CDR3 loop is CASSLRLGDTEAFF. The DNA for the CDR3 is TGTGCCAGCAGCTTACGACTGGGGGACACTGAAGCTTTCTTT.

This clonotype showed up many times. This chain uses TRBV28 with TRBJ2-3; 7 bases fit TRBD2. Germline V lookup: CDR1 MDHEN, CDR2 SYDVKM. V was pared by 11 bases and J by 1 base, with 9 bases of the junction left unmatched. The CDR3 consists of 14 residues. The DNA of the CDR3 is TGTGCCTCGGGGGGAAACACCCGCACAGATACGCAGTATTTT. Encoded protein: CASGGNTRTDTQYF.

This clonotype was counted at least ten times. The V and J genes are TRBV7-9 and TRBJ2-3, with D possibly being TRBD2 (5 bases). CDR3 size: 14 residues. V gave up 3 bases and J gave up 0 bases, with 7 bases separating them. From germline, CDR1 is SEHNR and CDR2 FQNEAQ (reference sequence). The CDR3 DNA reads as TGTGCCAGCAGCTTTGGGAGTAGCACAGATACGCAGTATTTT. Amino acids: CASSFGSSTDTQYF.

This clonotype showed up many times. The genes are TRBV28 and TRBJ2-3, with a weak D call TRBD1 (5 bases). Deletions cut 8 bases from V and 4 bases from J, with 13 bases between. The germline CDR1 and CDR2 sequences are MDHEN and SYDVKM. CDR3 length: 13 residues. CDR3 sequence: CASLRGQADTQYF. Written as DNA, the CDR3 is TGTGCCAGCCTTAGGGGTCAGGCAGATACGCAGTATTTT.

This clonotype appeared many times. The chain carries TRBV28 and TRBJ2-5, with D perhaps matching TRBD1 or TRBD2 (8 bases each). This CDR3 has 15 amino acids. Germline V gene lookup returns CDR1 MDHEN and CDR2 SYDVKM. The V and J ends lost 10 bases and 3 bases respectively, with 21 bases between them. CDR3 bases: TGTGCCACCGACGCGGGGGGACAGGCAGAAGAGACCCAGTACTTC. Amino acids: CATDAGGQAEETQYF.

In its sample, this clonotype was seen many times. The chain is built from TRBV7-8 and TRBJ2-2, with 7 bases fitting TRBD2. The V gene's germline CDR1 is SGHVS and CDR2 FQNEAQ. The CDR3 is 14 residues long. Trimming at V came to 1 base and at J to 5 bases, leaving 1 base not matched to a gene. CDR3 region: CASSLVGGTGELFF. DNA for the CDR3: TGTGCCAGCAGCTTAGTCGGGGGGACCGGGGAGCTGTTTTTT.

This rearrangement joins TRBV7-3 to TRBJ2-5, with 9 bases matching TRBD2. V was clipped by 1 base and J by 5 bases; unmatched bases: 8. The CDR3 spans 16 residues. Germline V CDR1 and CDR2: SGHTA, FQGTGA. The CDR3 region is CASSLRASGTWETQYF. The CDR3 nucleotides are TGTGCCAGCAGCTTAAGGGCTAGCGGGACTTGGGAGACCCAGTACTTC.

This clonotype was observed a few times. Sequence at one end of the junction differs from germline and may be a read error. The chain recombines TRBV7-7 with TRBJ2-1, with TRBD2 identical over 11 bases. This CDR3 spans 14 amino acids. Germline V gene lookup returns CDR1 SSHAT and CDR2 FNYEAQ (reference sequence). The CDR3 protein is CASSLKTSGGEQFF. For the CDR3, the DNA is TGTGCTAGCAGCTTAAAAACTAGCGGGGGTGAGCAGTTCTTC.

This clonotype was seen a handful of times. The chain carries TRBV12-3 or TRBV12-4 and TRBJ2-6, with D possibly TRBD2 on 5 matching bases. The CDR3 sequence is 16 residues long. V was shortened by 5 bases and J by 0 bases, with 11 bases between the two germline ends. This CDR3 is CASSPRGRSGANVLTF. The DNA of the CDR3 is TGTGCCAGCAGTCCCCGGGGTCGCTCTGGGGCCAACGTCCTGACTTTC.

This clonotype was counted at least ten times. This chain connects TRBV5-1 to TRBJ2-7; 8 bases are shared with TRBD2. This CDR3 spans 15 amino acids. CDR1 and CDR2 (germline): SGHRS, YFSETQ. Losses at the gene ends were 4 bases for V and 5 bases for J; bases not matched to a gene: 11. The DNA of the CDR3 is TGCGCCAGCAGCAAGCTAGCGGGTTCTAGGGACGAGCAGTACTTC. Translating gives CASSKLAGSRDEQYF. Supplemented by reference TRBV5-1 and TRBJ2-7, the full variable domain reads KAGVTQTPRYLIKTRGQQVTLSCSPISGHRSVSWYQQTPGQGLQFLFEYFSETQRNKGNFPGRFSGRQFSNSRSEMNVSTLELGDSALYLCASSKLAGSRDEQYFGPGTRLTVT.

This chain connects TRBV4-1 to TRBJ1-6, with D perhaps TRBD1 (6 bases). Trimming removed 1 base at V and 7 bases at J, with 14 bases between. Germline assignment: CDR1 MGHRA and CDR2 YSYEKL. The CDR3 length is 16 residues. Here the CDR3 DNA reads TGCGCCAGCAGCCAAGGGAGTGGACAGACCAATTCACCCCTCCACTTT. Translation: CASSQGSGQTNSPLHF.

This clonotype was counted at least ten times. The V call is TRBV2, the J call TRBJ1-1, with 7 positions matching TRBD1. Germline V gene sequence: CDR1 SNHLY, CDR2 FYNNEI. This CDR3 region has 15 residues. V shed 5 bases, J shed 2 bases, and the junction held 8 bases outside the gene matches. The CDR3 bases are TGTGCCAGCAGTCAACTTACAGGGGTAAACACTGAAGCTTTCTTT. It translates to CASSQLTGVNTEAFF.

The rearrangement uses TRBV9 and TRBJ1-2; 8 positions match TRBD1. CDR3 length equals 16 residues. V was pared by 0 bases and J by 3 bases, with 7 bases of the junction left unmatched. Germline loops: CDR1 SGDLS, CDR2 YYNGEE. The CDR3: CASSVGLGQGDYGYTF. The CDR3 DNA sequence: TGTGCCAGCAGCGTAGGGCTCGGACAGGGAGACTATGGCTACACCTTC.

This clonotype was observed many times. The V gene is TRBV3-1, the J gene TRBJ2-7, with unresolved D. The CDR3 has 16 residues. Looked up from germline, CDR1 is LGHDT and CDR2 is YNNKEL (reference sequence). V gave up 6 bases and J gave up 1 base, with 19 bases separating them. CDR3 nucleotides: TGTGCCAGCAGTGGCCGAGCGTCGCTATTATCCTACGAGCAGTACTTC. It is translated as CASSGRASLLSYEQYF.

This chain links TRBV5-1 with TRBJ2-3, with 10 bases aligning to TRBD2. V lost 1 base to trimming and J lost 8 bases; unmatched junction nucleotides: 19. This CDR3 contains 19 residues. Germline values: CDR1 SGHRS, CDR2 YFSETQ. The CDR3 nucleotides are TGCGCCAGCAGCTTGTCGACTATGGTGGCTAGCGGGAGATCTGGTACGCAGTATTTT. It encodes CASSLSTMVASGRSGTQYF.

This clonotype was recorded at least ten times. The chain recombines TRBV5-6 with TRBJ2-2; D remains ambiguous. The CDR3 runs to 15 residues. V dropped 4 bases and J dropped 0 bases, with 10 bases sitting between them. From germline, CDR1 is SGHDT and CDR2 YYEEEE. The DNA of the CDR3 is TGTGCCAGCAGCCTCGGACCATCGAACACCGGGGAGCTGTTTTTT. This codes for CASSLGPSNTGELFF.

This clonotype was picked up many times. V gene TRBV7-2 combines with J gene TRBJ2-7; TRBD1 or TRBD2 may be the D gene (5 bases each). Germline V lookup: CDR1 SGHTA, CDR2 FQGNSA. This CDR3 is built from 14 residues. The V gene lost 4 bases and the J gene lost 0 bases, with 10 bases spanning the gap. CDR3 DNA sequence: TGTGCCAGCAGCTGGGACCAGGGCTCCTACGAGCAGTACTTC. Its protein product is CASSWDQGSYEQYF.

V usage is TRBV10-1 and J usage is TRBJ1-2; 7 nucleotides align to TRBD1. The CDR3 spans 14 residues. Losses at the gene ends were 6 bases for V and 8 bases for J; bases not matched to a gene: 12. Per germline, CDR1 WNHNN and CDR2 SYGVQD (reference sequence). The CDR3 nucleotides read TGCGCCAGCAGCACCGGGACAGAGGATTCGGGCTACACCTTC. Translated: CASSTGTEDSGYTF.

This clonotype was seen at least ten times. This rearrangement joins TRBV24-1 to TRBJ1-2; D ambiguous. Trimming cost V 2 bases and J 3 bases, with 9 bases left between them. The CDR3 length is 14 residues. Germline CDR1 reads KGHDR; CDR2 reads SFDVKD. The CDR3 nucleotides are TGTGCCACCAGTGATTGGGGTCGAGACTATGGCTACACCTTC. Translating gives CATSDWGRDYGYTF.